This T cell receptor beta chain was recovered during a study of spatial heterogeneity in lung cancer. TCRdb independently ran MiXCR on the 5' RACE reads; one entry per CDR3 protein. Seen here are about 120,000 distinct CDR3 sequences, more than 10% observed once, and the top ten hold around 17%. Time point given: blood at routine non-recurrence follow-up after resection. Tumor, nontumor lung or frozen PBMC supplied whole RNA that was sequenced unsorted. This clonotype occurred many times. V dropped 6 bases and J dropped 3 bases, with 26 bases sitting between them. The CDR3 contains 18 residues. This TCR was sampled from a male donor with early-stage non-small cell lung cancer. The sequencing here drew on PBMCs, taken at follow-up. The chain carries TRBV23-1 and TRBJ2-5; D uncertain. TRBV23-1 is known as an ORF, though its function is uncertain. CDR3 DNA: TGCGCCAGCAGCCCAACCGTTACCTGGAAGAATCGTAAAGAGACCCAGTACTTC. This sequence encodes CASSPTVTWKNRKETQYF.